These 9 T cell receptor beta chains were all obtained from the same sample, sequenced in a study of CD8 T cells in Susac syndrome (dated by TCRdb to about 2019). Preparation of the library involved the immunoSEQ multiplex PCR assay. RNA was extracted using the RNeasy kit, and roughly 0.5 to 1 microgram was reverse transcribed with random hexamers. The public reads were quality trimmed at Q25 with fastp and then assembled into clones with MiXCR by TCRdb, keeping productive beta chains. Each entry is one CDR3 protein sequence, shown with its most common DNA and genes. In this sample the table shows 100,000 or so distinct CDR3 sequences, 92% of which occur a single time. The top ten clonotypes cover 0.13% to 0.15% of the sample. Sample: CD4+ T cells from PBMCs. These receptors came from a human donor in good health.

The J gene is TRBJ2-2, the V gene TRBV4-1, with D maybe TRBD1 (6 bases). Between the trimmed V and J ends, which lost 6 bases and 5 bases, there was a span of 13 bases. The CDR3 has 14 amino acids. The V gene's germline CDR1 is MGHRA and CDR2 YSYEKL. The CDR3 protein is CASRDGQLTGELFF. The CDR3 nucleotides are TGCGCCAGCAGGGATGGACAGTTAACCGGGGAGCTGTTTTTT.

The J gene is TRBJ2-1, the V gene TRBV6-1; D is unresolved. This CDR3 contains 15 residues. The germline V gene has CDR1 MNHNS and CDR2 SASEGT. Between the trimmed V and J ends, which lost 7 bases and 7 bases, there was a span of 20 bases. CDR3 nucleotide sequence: TGTGCCAGCAAGGTAGACGGTGGTGTAGGGAATGAGCAGTTCTTC. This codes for CASKVDGGVGNEQFF.

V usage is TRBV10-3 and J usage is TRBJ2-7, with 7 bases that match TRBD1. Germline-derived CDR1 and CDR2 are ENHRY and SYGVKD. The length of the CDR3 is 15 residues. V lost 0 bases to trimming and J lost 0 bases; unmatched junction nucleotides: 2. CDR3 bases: TGTGCCATCAGTGAGTCCAGGGACAGCTCCTACGAGCAGTACTTC. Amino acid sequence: CAISESRDSSYEQYF.

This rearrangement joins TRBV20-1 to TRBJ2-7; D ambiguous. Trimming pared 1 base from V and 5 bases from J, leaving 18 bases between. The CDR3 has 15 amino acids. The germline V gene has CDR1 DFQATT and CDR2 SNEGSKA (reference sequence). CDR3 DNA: TGCAGTGCTAGAGCCCCCCCCTCCCGAGGCCACGAGCAGTACTTC. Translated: CSARAPPSRGHEQYF.

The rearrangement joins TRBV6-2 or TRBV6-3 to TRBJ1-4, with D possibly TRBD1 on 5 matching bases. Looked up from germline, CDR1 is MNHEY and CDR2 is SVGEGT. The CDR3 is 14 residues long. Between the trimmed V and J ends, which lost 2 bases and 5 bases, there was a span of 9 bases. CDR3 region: CASSYAGENEKLFF. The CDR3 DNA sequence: TGTGCCAGCAGTTACGCGGGGGAGAATGAAAAACTGTTTTTT.

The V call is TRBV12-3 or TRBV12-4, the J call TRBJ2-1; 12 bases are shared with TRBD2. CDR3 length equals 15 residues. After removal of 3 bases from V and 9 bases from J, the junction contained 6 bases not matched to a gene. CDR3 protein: CASSFGTSGSGEQFF. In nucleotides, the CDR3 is TGTGCCAGCAGTTTCGGGACTAGCGGGTCTGGTGAGCAGTTCTTC.

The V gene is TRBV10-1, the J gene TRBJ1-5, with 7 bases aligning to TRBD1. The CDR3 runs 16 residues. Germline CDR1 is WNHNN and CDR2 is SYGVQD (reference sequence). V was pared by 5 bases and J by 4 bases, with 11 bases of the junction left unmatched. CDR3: CASSPRDRVRNQPQHF. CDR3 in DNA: TGCGCCAGCAGTCCCCGAGACAGGGTAAGGAATCAGCCCCAGCATTTT.

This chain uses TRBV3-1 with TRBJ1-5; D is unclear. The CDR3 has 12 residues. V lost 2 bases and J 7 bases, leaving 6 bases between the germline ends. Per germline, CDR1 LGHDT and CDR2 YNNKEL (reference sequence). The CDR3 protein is CASSQSGQPQHF. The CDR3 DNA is TGTGCCAGCAGCCAATCGGGACAGCCCCAGCATTTT.

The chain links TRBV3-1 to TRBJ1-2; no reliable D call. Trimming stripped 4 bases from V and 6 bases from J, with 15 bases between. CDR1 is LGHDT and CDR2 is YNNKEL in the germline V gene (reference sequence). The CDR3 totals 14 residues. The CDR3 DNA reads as TGTGCCAGCAGCCGAAACCGGGAGCCGCATGGCTACACCTTC. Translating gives CASSRNREPHGYTF.